The TCR beta chain under discussion was sequenced for a study of cytomegalovirus exposure and HLA in healthy donors. A remark on this clone: Its antigen is unknown.

General study findings and limits: In a later analysis, HLA-C alleles had the fewest associated TCRs, DRB1 alleles the most.

The CDR3 is made up of 16 amino acids. CDR1 is MNHNS and CDR2 is SASEGT in the germline V gene. V lost 4 bases, J lost 0 bases, and 13 bases lay in between. The PCR made use of 60 Vbeta and 13 Jbeta primers. Here immunoSEQ multiplex PCR was the method, and the copy in TCRdb shows in-frame clones only, minus some. This sample has around 100,000 clones; 63% occur once, and the top ten carry approximately 4.3%. Sequencing was carried out using PBMCs. This chain links TRBV6-1 with TRBJ1-5, with TRBD1 as a possible D gene (6 bases). The TCR was taken from a human donor in good health. CDR3: CASSAGALYSNQPQHF. CDR3 nucleotides: TGTGCCAGCAGTGCAGGGGCCCTTTATAGCAATCAGCCCCAGCATTTT.